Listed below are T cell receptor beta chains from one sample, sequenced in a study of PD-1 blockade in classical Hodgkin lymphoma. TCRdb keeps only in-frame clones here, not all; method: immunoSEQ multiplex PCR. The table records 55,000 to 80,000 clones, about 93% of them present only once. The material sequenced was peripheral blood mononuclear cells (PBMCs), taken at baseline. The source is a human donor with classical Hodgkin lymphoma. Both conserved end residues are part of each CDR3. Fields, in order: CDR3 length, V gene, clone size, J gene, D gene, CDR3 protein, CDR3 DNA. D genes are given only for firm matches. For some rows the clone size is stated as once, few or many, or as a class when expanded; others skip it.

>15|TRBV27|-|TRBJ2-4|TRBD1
CASSLTGDAKNIQYF
TGTGCCAGCAGTTTGACAGGGGACGCCAAAAACATTCAGTACTTC
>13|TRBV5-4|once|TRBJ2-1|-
CASTPNSGNEQFF
TGTGCCAGCACCCCGAACTCGGGGAATGAGCAGTTCTTC
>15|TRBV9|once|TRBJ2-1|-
CASSVDRAAYNEQFF
TGTGCCAGCAGCGTAGACAGGGCCGCCTACAATGAGCAGTTCTTC
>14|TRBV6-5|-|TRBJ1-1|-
CASSYSVVNTEAFF
TGTGCCAGCAGTTACTCTGTCGTGAACACTGAAGCTTTCTTT
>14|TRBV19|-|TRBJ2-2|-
CASSPLSNTGELFF
TGTGCCAGTAGTCCTTTATCGAACACCGGGGAGCTGTTTTTT
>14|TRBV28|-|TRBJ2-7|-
CASVGAGTPYEQYF
TGTGCCAGCGTTGGGGCGGGAACCCCCTACGAGCAGTACTTC
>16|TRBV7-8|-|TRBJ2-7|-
CASSAPTGLPPYEQYF
TGTGCCAGCAGCGCGCCAACGGGACTCCCACCCTACGAGCAGTACTTC
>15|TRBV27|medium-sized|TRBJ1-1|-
CASSLSPQINTEAFF
TGTGCCAGCAGTTTATCCCCCCAGATCAACACTGAAGCTTTCTTT
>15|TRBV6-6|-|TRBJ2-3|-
CASSNRESSTDTQYF
TGTGCCAGCAGCAACAGGGAATCTAGCACAGATACGCAGTATTTT
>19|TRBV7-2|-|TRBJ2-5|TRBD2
CASSLYRLAGGADQETQYF
TGTGCCAGCAGCTTATATCGGCTAGCGGGAGGGGCGGACCAAGAGACCCAGTACTTC
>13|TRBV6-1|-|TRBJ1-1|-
CAGSFLGDTEAFF
TGTGCCGGCTCCTTTTTGGGGGACACTGAAGCTTTCTTT
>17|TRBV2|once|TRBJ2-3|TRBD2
CATTGPPSGGSTDTQYF
TGTGCCACCACCGGGCCCCCCAGCGGGGGAAGCACAGATACGCAGTATTTT
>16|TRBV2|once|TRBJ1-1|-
CASSEWGAGVVTEAFF
TGTGCCAGCAGTGAATGGGGTGCCGGGGTGGTCACTGAAGCTTTCTTT
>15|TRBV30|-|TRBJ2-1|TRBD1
CAWTIRDRVNHEQFF
TGTGCCTGGACGATCCGGGACAGGGTGAATCATGAGCAGTTCTTC